These T cell receptor beta chains were read from a single sample in a study of blood T cells in healthy people across ages. TCRdb itself ran the 5' RACE reads through MiXCR, one entry per CDR3 protein. This sample carries roughly 2 million distinct CDR3 sequences, about 50% of them seen once, and the ten largest clones take 2.1%. The source material was blood. The receptors here all came from a woman aged 40 to 50 in good health. CDR3s include the opening cysteine and the closing phenylalanine or tryptophan. D genes are given only for firm matches. Size is omitted from some rows. Given values are once, few, many or a class for expanded clones.

V	J	D	size	DNA	CDR3
TRBV12-3/TRBV12-4	TRBJ2-4	NA	NA	TGTGCCAGCAGCCCCTTCACGGGACACCGTCTTCAGTACTTC	CASSPFTGHRLQYF
TRBV4-3	TRBJ2-6	NA	many	TGCGCCAGCAGCCAAGAGTCCGGGACAGGGGCCAACGTCCTGACTTTC	CASSQESGTGANVLTF
TRBV5-1	TRBJ2-1	TRBD1	NA	TGCGCCAGCAGCACCCGGACAGGGGGGTCCTACAATGAGCAGTTCTTC	CASSTRTGGSYNEQFF
TRBV18	TRBJ1-1	NA	few	TGTGCCAGCAGCCCGGGGGGTGCCAACACTGAAGCTTTCTTT	CASSPGGANTEAFF
TRBV18	TRBJ2-1	NA	NA	TGTGCCAGCTCAACAAACCGGGACGCCCTGCAGTTCTTC	CASSTNRDALQFF
TRBV10-3	TRBJ2-7	NA	NA	TGTGCCATCACCGAACGACTAGAGGACAATGAGCAGTACTTC	CAITERLEDNEQYF
TRBV6-2/TRBV6-3	TRBJ2-3	NA	NA	TGTGCCAGCAGTTACTCCGGGCGCTTAATAACGCAGTATTTT	CASSYSGRLITQYF
TRBV27	TRBJ2-5	TRBD2	NA	TGTGCCAGCAGTTTCTTTGGGACTAGCGGGGATTTCTCGGGGACCCAGTACTTC	CASSFFGTSGDFSGTQYF
TRBV7-2	TRBJ2-3	NA	NA	TGTGCCAGCAGCCACCCAGTCCCCGAGCGACTCACAGATACGCAGTATTTT	CASSHPVPERLTDTQYF
TRBV5-1	TRBJ2-4	NA	few	TGCGCCAGCAGCATGGACCTAGCCAAAAACATTCAGTACTTC	CASSMDLAKNIQYF
TRBV6-2/TRBV6-3	TRBJ1-5	TRBD1	NA	TGTGCCAGCAGGCCACAGGGGGCGGGCAATCAGCCCCAGCATTTT	CASRPQGAGNQPQHF
TRBV3-1	TRBJ2-7	NA	NA	TGTGCCAGCAGCCAAGGCGGGGTAACCTACGAGCAGTACTTC	CASSQGGVTYEQYF
TRBV19	TRBJ2-1	TRBD1	NA	TGTGCCAGTAACCCTGGGACAGGTTCACCGGATGAGCAGTTCTTC	CASNPGTGSPDEQFF
TRBV20-1	TRBJ1-5	NA	few	TGCAGTGGAGGGCAGGCAAGCCAGCCCCAGCATTTT	CSGGQASQPQHF
TRBV24-1	TRBJ2-6	TRBD1	few	TGTGCCACCAGTGAACCTACAGGGGACGGGGCCAACGTCCTGACTTTC	CATSEPTGDGANVLTF
TRBV29-1	TRBJ2-5	TRBD2	few	TGCAGCGTTGACGGTAGCGGGGATTCCCAGTACTTC	CSVDGSGDSQYF
TRBV7-2	TRBJ2-5	NA	NA	TGTGCCAGCAGCTTAGACAGGTTCGAAGAGACCCAGTACTTC	CASSLDRFEETQYF
TRBV4-2	TRBJ1-2	NA	NA	TGTGCCAGCAGCCGAGAAGATGTACAGGTCCGTGGCTACACCTTC	CASSREDVQVRGYTF
TRBV7-2	TRBJ2-1	NA	once	TGTGCCAGCAGCTCACAGGGTAAGCAGTTCTTC	CASSSQGKQFF
TRBV6-6	TRBJ2-1	NA	once	TGTGCCAGCAGCCCCCCGGCGGCCCGGATAGACAATGAGCAGTTCTTC	CASSPPAARIDNEQFF
TRBV3-1	TRBJ2-1	NA	NA	TGTGCCAGCAGCCAAGAACTAGGTCACCACAATGAGCAGTTCTTC	CASSQELGHHNEQFF
TRBV4-1	TRBJ2-1	NA	NA	TGCGCCAGCAGGCAAGATCCCGGAGGTGAGCAGTTCTTC	CASRQDPGGEQFF
TRBV12-3/TRBV12-4	TRBJ2-5	NA	NA	TGTGCCAGCAGCTCGGACGCGCAAGAGACCCAGTACTTC	CASSSDAQETQYF
TRBV11-2	TRBJ2-3	NA	few	TGTGCCAGCAGCTTAGTGTCTGCGGGGTCTTCGGATACGCAGTATTTT	CASSLVSAGSSDTQYF
TRBV2	TRBJ1-5	NA	NA	TGTGCCAGCGGAGGAACAGGGCCGGGTCAGCCCCAGCATTTT	CASGGTGPGQPQHF
TRBV7-2	TRBJ2-3	TRBD2	few	TGTGCCAGCAGCCTCAGACTAGCGGGGGGATTACGCACAGATACGCAGTATTTT	CASSLRLAGGLRTDTQYF
TRBV7-9	TRBJ1-1	TRBD1	NA	TGTGCCAGCAGCGTAGCCGAAGACAGGGGGGGAGCTTTCTTT	CASSVAEDRGGAFF
TRBV27	TRBJ1-2	NA	few	TGTGCCAGCAGTCCCCCTCCGGGTTTGGGCTACACCTTC	CASSPPPGLGYTF
TRBV7-2	TRBJ1-4	NA	NA	TGTGCCAGCAGCTTCCGACCGCGGGGGGACGAAAAACTGTTTTTT	CASSFRPRGDEKLFF
TRBV13	TRBJ2-3	TRBD2	few	TGTGCCAGCAGCTTTCCTAGCGGGGGGGCTCAAGATACGCAGTATTTT	CASSFPSGGAQDTQYF
TRBV6-2/TRBV6-3	TRBJ1-2	NA	NA	TGTGCCAGCACCTATACGGGGCCAGGAGGTGGCTACACCTTC	CASTYTGPGGGYTF
TRBV20-1	TRBJ1-6	NA	NA	TGCAGTGCTAGACACAGCTCCTCCTATGATTCACCCCTCCACTTT	CSARHSSSYDSPLHF
TRBV2	TRBJ2-1	NA	NA	TGTGCCAGCAGTGTATGGGGGGACAATGAGCAGTTCTTC	CASSVWGDNEQFF
TRBV7-2	TRBJ2-1	TRBD1	once	TGTGCCAGCAGCGTAAGGACAGGGGCCTCCTACAATGAGCAGTTCTTC	CASSVRTGASYNEQFF
TRBV7-2	TRBJ2-7	NA	few	TGTGCCAGCAGCTTAAGCCCACCCGGGACATCGATCACCTACGAGCAGTACTTC	CASSLSPPGTSITYEQYF
TRBV6-2/TRBV6-3	TRBJ2-7	NA	NA	TGTGCCAGCAGAAACGACAGACTATTTCGCTCCTACGAGCAGTACTTC	CASRNDRLFRSYEQYF
TRBV7-9	TRBJ2-2	NA	NA	TGTGCCAGCAGCTTGCAGGGGACGAACACCGGGGAGCTGTTTTTT	CASSLQGTNTGELFF
TRBV20-1	TRBJ2-7	TRBD1	NA	TGCAGTGCCCGACAGGGAATGTTGGACGAGCAGTACTTC	CSARQGMLDEQYF
TRBV20-1	TRBJ2-5	NA	NA	TGCAGTGCTAGAGTTAGTGGCAGGGAAGAGACCCAGTACTTC	CSARVSGREETQYF
TRBV4-3	TRBJ2-3	NA	NA	TGCACCAGCAGCCCCCCAGGCACAGATACGCAGTATTTT	CTSSPPGTDTQYF
TRBV5-1	TRBJ1-1	NA	NA	TGCGCCAGCAGCCCGCGCCCAGACACTGAAGCTTTCTTT	CASSPRPDTEAFF
TRBV4-2	TRBJ2-7	TRBD2	NA	TGTGCCAGCAGCGGCGAACTAGCGGGGATTTACGAGCAGTACTTC	CASSGELAGIYEQYF
TRBV18	TRBJ2-7	TRBD1	NA	TGTGCCAGCTCACCACCGCCCAGGGGGCTAGCCGAGCAGTACTTC	CASSPPPRGLAEQYF
TRBV7-2	TRBJ1-2	NA	few	TGTGCCAGCAGCCCTCGCCGGGCCCTTCTAAATGGCTACACCTTC	CASSPRRALLNGYTF
TRBV19	TRBJ2-5	TRBD1	NA	TGTGCCAGTAGTGCGACAGGGGGCCTTGAGACCCAGTACTTC	CASSATGGLETQYF
TRBV3-1	TRBJ2-6	NA	once	TGTGCCAGCAGGGATTCAGGGAAGTCTATGGGGGCCAACGTCCTGACTTTC	CASRDSGKSMGANVLTF
TRBV6-1	TRBJ2-3	TRBD2	few	TGTGCCAGCAGAGTTATACTAGCGGGGGGGACAGATACGCAGTATTTT	CASRVILAGGTDTQYF
TRBV4-3	TRBJ2-3	TRBD2	NA	TGCGCCAGCAGCCAAGAGCCACTCCGGACTAGCGGAACCTATGATACGCAGTATTTT	CASSQEPLRTSGTYDTQYF
TRBV6-2/TRBV6-3	TRBJ2-3	NA	NA	TGTGCCAGCAGTTACTCGGGGGTCGGCGCAGATACGCAGTATTTT	CASSYSGVGADTQYF
TRBV25-1	TRBJ2-1	TRBD1	NA	TGTACCAGCAGTGAATTTGGGACAGGGGTAGAGACCCAGTTCTTC	CTSSEFGTGVETQFF
TRBV7-2	TRBJ2-3	NA	NA	TGTGCCAGCAGCTTGGAACGGGGGACCTCCACAGATACGCAGTATTTT	CASSLERGTSTDTQYF
TRBV7-8	TRBJ2-5	TRBD1	few	TGTGCCAGCAGCTTAGTCGTTCCAGACAGGGGGCAAGAGACCCAGTACTTC	CASSLVVPDRGQETQYF
TRBV6-2/TRBV6-3	TRBJ2-1	TRBD2	NA	TGTGCCAGCAGTTCCAATAGCGGGGGGGCCTACAATGAGCAGTTCTTC	CASSSNSGGAYNEQFF